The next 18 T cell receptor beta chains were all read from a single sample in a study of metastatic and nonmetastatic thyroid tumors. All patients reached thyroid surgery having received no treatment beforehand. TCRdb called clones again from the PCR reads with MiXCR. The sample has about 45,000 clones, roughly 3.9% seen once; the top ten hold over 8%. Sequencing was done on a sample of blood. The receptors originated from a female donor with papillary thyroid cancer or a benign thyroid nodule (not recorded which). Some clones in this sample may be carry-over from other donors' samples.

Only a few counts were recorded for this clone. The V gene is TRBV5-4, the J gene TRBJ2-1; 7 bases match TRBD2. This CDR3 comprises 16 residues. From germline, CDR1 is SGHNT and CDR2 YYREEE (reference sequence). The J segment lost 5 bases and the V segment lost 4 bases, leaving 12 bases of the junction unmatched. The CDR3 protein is CASSTGGPHGNNEQFF. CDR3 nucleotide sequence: TGTGCCAGCAGCACGGGAGGCCCCCACGGTAACAATGAGCAGTTCTTC.

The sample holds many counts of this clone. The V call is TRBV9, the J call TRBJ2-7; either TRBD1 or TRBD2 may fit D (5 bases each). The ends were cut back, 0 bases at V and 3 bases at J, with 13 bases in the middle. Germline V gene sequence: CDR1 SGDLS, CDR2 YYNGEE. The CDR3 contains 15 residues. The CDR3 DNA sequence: TGTGCCAGCAGCGTAGGGCAGGGAGAAGGCTACGAGCAGTACTTC. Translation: CASSVGQGEGYEQYF.

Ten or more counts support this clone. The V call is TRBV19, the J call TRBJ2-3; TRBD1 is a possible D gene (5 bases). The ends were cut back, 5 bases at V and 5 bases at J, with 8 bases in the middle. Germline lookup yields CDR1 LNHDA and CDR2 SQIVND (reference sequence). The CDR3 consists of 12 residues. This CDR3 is CASSLQGDTQYF. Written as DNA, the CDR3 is TGTGCCAGTAGTCTTCAGGGAGATACGCAGTATTTT.

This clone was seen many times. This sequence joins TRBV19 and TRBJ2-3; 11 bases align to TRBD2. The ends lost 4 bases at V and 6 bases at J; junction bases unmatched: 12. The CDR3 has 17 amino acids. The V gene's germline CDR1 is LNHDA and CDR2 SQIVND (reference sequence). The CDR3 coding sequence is TGTGCCAGTAGTACTCTTCGAACTAGCGGGAGTTCGGATACGCAGTATTTT. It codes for CASSTLRTSGSSDTQYF.

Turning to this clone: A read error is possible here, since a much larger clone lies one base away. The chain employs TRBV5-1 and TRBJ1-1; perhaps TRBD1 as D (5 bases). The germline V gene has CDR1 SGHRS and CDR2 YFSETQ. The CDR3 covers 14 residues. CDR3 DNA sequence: TGCGCCAGCGGCTTAAGCGGAGGGGACACTGAAGCTTTCTTT. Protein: CASGLSGGDTEAFF. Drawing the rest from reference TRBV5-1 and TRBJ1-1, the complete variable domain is KAGVTQTPRYLIKTRGQQVTLSCSPISGHRSVSWYQQTPGQGLQFLFEYFSETQRNKGNFPGRFSGRQFSNSRSEMNVSTLELGDSALYLCASGLSGGDTEAFFGQGTRLTVV.

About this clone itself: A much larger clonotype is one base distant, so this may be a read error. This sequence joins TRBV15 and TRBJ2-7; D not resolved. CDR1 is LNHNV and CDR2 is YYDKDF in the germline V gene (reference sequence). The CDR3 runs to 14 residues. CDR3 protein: CATSIDLSLYEQCF. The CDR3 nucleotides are TGTGCCACCAGCATAGATCTGAGTCTATACGAGCAGTGCTTC.

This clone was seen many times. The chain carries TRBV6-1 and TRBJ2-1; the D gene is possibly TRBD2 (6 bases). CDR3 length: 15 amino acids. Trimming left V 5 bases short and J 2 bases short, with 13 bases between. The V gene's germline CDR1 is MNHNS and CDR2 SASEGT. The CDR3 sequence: CASSTVAGTYNEQFF. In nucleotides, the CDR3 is TGTGCCAGCAGTACCGTGGCGGGGACCTACAATGAGCAGTTCTTC.

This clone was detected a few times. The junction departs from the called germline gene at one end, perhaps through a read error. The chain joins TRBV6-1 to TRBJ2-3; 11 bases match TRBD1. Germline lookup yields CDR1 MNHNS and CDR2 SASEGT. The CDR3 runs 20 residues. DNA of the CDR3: TGTGCCAGCAGTGAAGAGAGATGGACAGGGGGCCGGCCGAGCACATATACGCAGTATTTT. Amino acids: CASSEERWTGGRPSTYTQYF.

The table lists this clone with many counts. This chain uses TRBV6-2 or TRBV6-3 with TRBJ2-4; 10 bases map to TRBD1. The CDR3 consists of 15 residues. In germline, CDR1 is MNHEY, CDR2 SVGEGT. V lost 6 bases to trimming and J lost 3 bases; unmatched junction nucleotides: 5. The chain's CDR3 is CASSDRGLVKNIQYF. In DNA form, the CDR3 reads TGTGCCAGCAGCGACAGGGGGCTTGTCAAAAACATTCAGTACTTC.

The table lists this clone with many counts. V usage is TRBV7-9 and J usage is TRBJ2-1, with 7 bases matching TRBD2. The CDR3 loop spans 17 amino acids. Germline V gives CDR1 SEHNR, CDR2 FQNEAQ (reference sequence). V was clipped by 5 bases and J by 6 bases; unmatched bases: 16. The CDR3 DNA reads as TGTGCCAGCAGCGGACGCTCTGCGGGAGTGAACAGCAATGAGCAGTTCTTC. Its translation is CASSGRSAGVNSNEQFF. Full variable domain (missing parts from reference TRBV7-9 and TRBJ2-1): DTGVSQNPRHKITKRGQNVTFRCDPISEHNRLYWYRQTLGQGPEFLTYFQNEAQLEKSRLLSDRFSAERPKGSFSTLEIQRTEQGDSAMYLCASSGRSAGVNSNEQFFGPGTRLTVL.

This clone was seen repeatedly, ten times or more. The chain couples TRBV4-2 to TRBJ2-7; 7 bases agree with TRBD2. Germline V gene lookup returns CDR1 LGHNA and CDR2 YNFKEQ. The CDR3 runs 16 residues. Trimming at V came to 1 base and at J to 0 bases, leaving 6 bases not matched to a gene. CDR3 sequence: CASSQALAESSYEQYF. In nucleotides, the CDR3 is TGTGCCAGCAGCCAAGCCCTAGCGGAAAGCTCCTACGAGCAGTACTTC.

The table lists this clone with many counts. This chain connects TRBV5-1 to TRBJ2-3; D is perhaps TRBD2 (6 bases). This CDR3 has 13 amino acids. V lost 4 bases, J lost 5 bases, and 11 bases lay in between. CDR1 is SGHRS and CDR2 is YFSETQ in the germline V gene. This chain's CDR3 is CASSTGAGDTQYF. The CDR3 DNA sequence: TGCGCCAGCAGCACCGGAGCGGGAGATACGCAGTATTTT.

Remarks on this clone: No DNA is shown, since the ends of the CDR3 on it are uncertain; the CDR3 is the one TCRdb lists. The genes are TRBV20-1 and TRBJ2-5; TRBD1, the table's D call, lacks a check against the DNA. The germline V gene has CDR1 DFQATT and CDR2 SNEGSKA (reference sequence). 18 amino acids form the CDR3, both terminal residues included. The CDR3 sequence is CGARGGRFGAGVLETQYF.

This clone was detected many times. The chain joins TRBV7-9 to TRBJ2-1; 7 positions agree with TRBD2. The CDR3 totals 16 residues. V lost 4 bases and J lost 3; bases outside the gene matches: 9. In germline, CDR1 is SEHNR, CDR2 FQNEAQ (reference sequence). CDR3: CASSWAGSGIYNEQFF. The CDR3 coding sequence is TGTGCCAGCAGCTGGGCGGGAAGCGGGATCTACAATGAGCAGTTCTTC.

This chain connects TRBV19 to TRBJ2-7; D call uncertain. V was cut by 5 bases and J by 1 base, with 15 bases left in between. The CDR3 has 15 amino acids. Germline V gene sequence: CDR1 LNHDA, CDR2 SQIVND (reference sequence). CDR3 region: CASSVSPDPSYEQYF. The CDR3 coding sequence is TGTGCCAGTAGTGTCTCCCCAGATCCATCCTACGAGCAGTACTTC.

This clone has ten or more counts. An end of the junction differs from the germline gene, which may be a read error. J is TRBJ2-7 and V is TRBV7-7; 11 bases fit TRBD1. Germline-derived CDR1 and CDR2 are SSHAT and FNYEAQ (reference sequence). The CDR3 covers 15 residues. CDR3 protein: CASSLGQGATYEQYF. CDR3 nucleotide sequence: TGTGCTAGCAGCCTCGGACAGGGGGCGACCTACGAGCAGTACTTC.

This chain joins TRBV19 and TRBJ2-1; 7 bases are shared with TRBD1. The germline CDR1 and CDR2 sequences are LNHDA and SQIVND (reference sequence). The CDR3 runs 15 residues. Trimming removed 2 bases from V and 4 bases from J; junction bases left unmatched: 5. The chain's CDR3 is CASSILGQMYNEQFF. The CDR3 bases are TGTGCCAGTAGTATATTGGGACAGATGTACAATGAGCAGTTCTTC.

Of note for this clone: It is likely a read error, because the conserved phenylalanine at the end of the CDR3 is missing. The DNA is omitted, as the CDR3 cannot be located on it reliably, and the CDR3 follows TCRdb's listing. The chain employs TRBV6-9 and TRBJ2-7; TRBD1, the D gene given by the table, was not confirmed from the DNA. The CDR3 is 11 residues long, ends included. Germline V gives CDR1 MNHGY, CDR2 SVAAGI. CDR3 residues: CASAQGYEQSL.